The next 13 T cell receptor beta chains were all read from a single sample in a study of cytomegalovirus exposure and HLA in healthy donors. The PCR made use of 60 Vbeta and 13 Jbeta primers. Assay used: immunoSEQ multiplex PCR; TCRdb lists only in-frame clones, some missing. The repertoire includes 150,000 to 200,000 clones, approximately 78% of them detected once, and 12% to 15% sits in the top ten. The specimen sequenced was PBMCs. These receptors all stem from a woman between 25 and 40 years old in good health and CMV-seropositive.

The CDR3 is CASSPGQGGYGYTF. CDR3 coding DNA: TGCGCCAGCAGCCCGGGACAGGGTGGCTATGGCTACACCTTC. This chain joins TRBV4-3 and TRBJ1-2; 9 positions match TRBD1. The CDR3 has 14 amino acids. Germline trimming cut 4 bases from V and 4 bases from J; bases unmatched to any gene: 4. Germline V CDR1 and CDR2: LGHNA, YSLEER.

In DNA, the CDR3 is TGTGCCTGGAGCCGTCCCCCCTATAGCAATCAGCCCCAGCATTTT. Protein product: CAWSRPPYSNQPQHF. The chain employs TRBV30 and TRBJ1-5; D gene uncertain. Trimming cost V 3 bases and J 0 bases, with 12 bases left between them. From germline, CDR1 is GTSNPN and CDR2 SVGIG (reference sequence). The CDR3 has 15 amino acids.

Note on this clone: In the same sample, other DNA sequences code for this CDR3. V gene TRBV27 combines with J gene TRBJ1-1; 8 bases match TRBD1. Germline V gives CDR1 MNHEY, CDR2 SMNVEV (reference sequence). J was trimmed by 0 bases and V by 9 bases; bases with no gene match: 9. The CDR3 length is 15 residues. This CDR3 reads CASSERQGLNTEAFF. The CDR3 DNA follows: TGTGCCAGTTCGGAACGACAGGGGTTGAACACTGAAGCTTTCTTT.

Remarks on this clone: In the same sample, other DNA sequences code for this CDR3. The chain links TRBV2 to TRBJ2-7, with 7 positions matching TRBD1. The germline CDR1 and CDR2 sequences are SNHLY and FYNNEI. The CDR3 has 13 residues. J lost 4 bases, V lost 6 bases, and 6 bases had no gene match. CDR3 DNA sequence: TGTGCCAGCAGGGTCGACAGGGAATACGAGCAGTACTTC. Its protein product is CASRVDREYEQYF.

The V call is TRBV28, the J call TRBJ2-7; 15 bases agree with TRBD2. Germline V CDR1 and CDR2: MDHEN, SYDVKM. The CDR3 loop spans 16 amino acids. V dropped 3 bases and J dropped 11; count of bases not matched to a gene: 11. CDR3 sequence reads: CASSLSMGLAGGQEYF. In DNA, the CDR3 is TGTGCCAGCAGTTTGAGTATGGGACTAGCGGGAGGACAGGAGTACTTC.

This chain joins TRBV6-1 and TRBJ1-2; 11 bases line up with TRBD1. Germline V gives CDR1 MNHNS, CDR2 SASEGT. This CDR3 spans 14 amino acids. V dropped 6 bases and J dropped 8; count of bases not matched to a gene: 8. The CDR3 DNA is TGTGCCAGCAGACGGACAGGGGGCTTATCCGGCTACACCTTC. Translation: CASRRTGGLSGYTF.

V gene TRBV6-1 combines with J gene TRBJ2-7; D call uncertain. The CDR3 is made up of 11 amino acids. Per germline, CDR1 MNHNS and CDR2 SASEGT. With 7 bases removed from V and 3 bases from J, the gap between germline ends came to 7 bases. CDR3 in amino acids: CASKELYEQYF. Here the CDR3 DNA reads TGTGCCAGCAAGGAGCTCTACGAGCAGTACTTC.

The V call is TRBV4-2, the J call TRBJ1-1, with 9 bases lining up with TRBD1. The CDR3 totals 14 residues. Germline-derived CDR1 and CDR2 are LGHNA and YNFKEQ. V gave up 5 bases and J gave up 5 bases; unmatched junction bases: 6. In DNA form, the CDR3 reads TGTGCCAGCAGCTCTCGACAGGGGGGAACTGAAGCTTTCTTT. Amino acid sequence: CASSSRQGGTEAFF.

The gene calls are TRBV7-3 and TRBJ2-2, with D maybe TRBD2 (5 bases). CDR1 and CDR2 (germline): SGHTA, FQGTGA. The V and J ends lost 1 base and 0 bases respectively, with 6 bases between them. CDR3 length equals 15 residues. CDR3 residues: CASSLMGANTGELFF. In DNA, the CDR3 is TGTGCCAGCAGCTTAATGGGAGCGAACACCGGGGAGCTGTTTTTT.

The chain recombines TRBV7-9 with TRBJ2-5; 10 bases align to TRBD2. The J call may be faulty, since TRBJ2-7 better matches the DNA end. The CDR3 is 16 amino acids. Per germline, CDR1 SEHNR and CDR2 FQNEAQ (reference sequence). The DNA for the CDR3 is TGTGCCAGCAGCACAGCTGGGACTAGCGAAAGCTACGAGCAGTACTTC. This encodes CASSTAGTSESYEQYF.

This rearrangement joins TRBV19 to TRBJ2-1; tentatively, D is TRBD1 (5 bases). Per germline, CDR1 LNHDA and CDR2 SQIVND (reference sequence). The V end was cut by 6 bases, the J end by 3 bases, with 12 bases between. The CDR3 contains 14 residues. The CDR3 region is CASSPEGDYNEQFF. As DNA, the CDR3 is TGTGCCAGTAGCCCCGAAGGGGACTACAATGAGCAGTTCTTC.

For this clone: The germline gene is not matched at one end of the junction; a read error may be the cause. Within the sample, other DNA sequences also encode this same CDR3. The genes are TRBV7-7 and TRBJ2-3; 9 bases map to TRBD2. Germline values: CDR1 SSHAT, CDR2 FNYEAQ (reference sequence). The CDR3 contains 15 residues. In nucleotides, the CDR3 is TGTGCTAGCAGCTTGACTAGCGGTAGGACAGATACGCAGTATTTT. Translation gives CASSLTSGRTDTQYF.

The chain recombines TRBV9 with TRBJ2-1; D not resolved. This CDR3 is 13 amino acids long. Germline V gene data show CDR1 as SGDLS and CDR2 as YYNGEE. The V end lost 3 bases, the J end lost 5 bases, and 9 bases lay between the germline ends. CDR3 nucleotide sequence: TGTGCCAGCAGCGGGTACTCACACAATGAGCAGTTCTTC. Amino acid sequence: CASSGYSHNEQFF.